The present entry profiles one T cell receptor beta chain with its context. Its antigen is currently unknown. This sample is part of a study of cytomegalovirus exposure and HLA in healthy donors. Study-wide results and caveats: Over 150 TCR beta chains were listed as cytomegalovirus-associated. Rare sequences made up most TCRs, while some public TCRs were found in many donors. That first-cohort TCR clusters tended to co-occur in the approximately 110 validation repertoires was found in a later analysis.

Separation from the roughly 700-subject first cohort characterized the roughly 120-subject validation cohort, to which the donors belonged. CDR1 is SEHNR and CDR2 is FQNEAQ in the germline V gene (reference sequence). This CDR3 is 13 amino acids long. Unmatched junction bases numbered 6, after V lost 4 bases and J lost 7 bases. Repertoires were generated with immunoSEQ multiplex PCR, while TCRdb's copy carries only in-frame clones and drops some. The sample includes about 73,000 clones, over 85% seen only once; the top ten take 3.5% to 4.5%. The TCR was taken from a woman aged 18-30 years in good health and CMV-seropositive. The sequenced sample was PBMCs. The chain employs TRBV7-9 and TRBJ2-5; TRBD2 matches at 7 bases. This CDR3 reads CASSSGLVGTQYF. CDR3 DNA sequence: TGTGCCAGCAGCTCCGGACTAGTTGGGACCCAGTACTTC.